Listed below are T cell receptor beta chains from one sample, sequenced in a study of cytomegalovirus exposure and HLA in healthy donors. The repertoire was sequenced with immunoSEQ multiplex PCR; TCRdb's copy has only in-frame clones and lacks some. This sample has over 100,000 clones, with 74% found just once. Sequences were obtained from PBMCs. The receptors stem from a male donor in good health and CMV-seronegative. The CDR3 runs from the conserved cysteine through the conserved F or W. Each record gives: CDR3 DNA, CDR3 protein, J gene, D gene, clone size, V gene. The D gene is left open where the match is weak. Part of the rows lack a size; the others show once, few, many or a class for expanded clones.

TGTGCCACCAGCACACCGGACAGGGGCGGCTACACCTTC,CATSTPDRGGYTF,TRBJ1-2,TRBD1,NA,TRBV15
TGTGCCAGCAGCTTGGTCCCGGGAGGAAGCACAGATACGCAGTATTTT,CASSLVPGGSTDTQYF,TRBJ2-3,TRBD2,NA,TRBV5-5
TGTGCCACCAGCAGACGGGGTTCGGACACTGAAGCTTTCTTT,CATSRRGSDTEAFF,TRBJ1-1,NA,NA,TRBV15
TGCGCCAGCAGCCAAGATTCCGTGGGCTTCTCCTACAATGAGCAGTTCTTC,CASSQDSVGFSYNEQFF,TRBJ2-1,NA,NA,TRBV4-3
TGCAGCGTTGGACAGGGGGGGGTTGAAGCTTTCTTT,CSVGQGGVEAFF,TRBJ1-1,TRBD1,NA,TRBV29-1
TGTGCCAGCAGCTTGGGAGGCGTTGGGGGGAGGCAAGAGACCCAGTACTTC,CASSLGGVGGRQETQYF,TRBJ2-5,NA,NA,TRBV7-6
TGCGCCAGCAGCTTTGATGCGAGCCAAGAGACCCAGTACTTC,CASSFDASQETQYF,TRBJ2-5,NA,NA,TRBV5-1
TGTGCCAGCACCTCAGGGGTCCTCTCTGGAAACACCATATATTTT,CASTSGVLSGNTIYF,TRBJ1-3,NA,NA,TRBV2
TGTGCCAGTAAACCTCCGGACAGTCGGGGACAATACGAGCAGTACTTC,CASKPPDSRGQYEQYF,TRBJ2-7,NA,NA,TRBV7-8
TGTGCCAGCAGCTTAACTAGCGGGAGCCCTTTGTTCTTC,CASSLTSGSPLFF,TRBJ2-1,TRBD2,NA,TRBV7-9
TGTGCCAGTAGAGACGGGTCGAAGGTAGCAGATACGCAGTATTTT,CASRDGSKVADTQYF,TRBJ2-3,NA,NA,TRBV19
TGCGCCAGAAGTAGCGGGAGGTTAGACGAGCAGTACTTC,CARSSGRLDEQYF,TRBJ2-7,TRBD2,NA,TRBV4-1
TGTGCCAGCAGCCAAGCGGTGGGAGCTAACTATGGCTACACCTTC,CASSQAVGANYGYTF,TRBJ1-2,NA,NA,TRBV7-9
TGTGCCGCGGGACAGGGGGGAACGGGAGAAAAACTGTTTTTT,CAAGQGGTGEKLFF,TRBJ1-4,TRBD1,NA,TRBV28
TGCGCCAGCAGCGAACGACTAGCGGGAGTACGAGAGACCCAGTACTTC,CASSERLAGVRETQYF,TRBJ2-5,TRBD2,NA,TRBV4-3
TGTGCCAGCAGCTTAGTGTCCGTCACAGGTCGCCCAGAGCAGTACTTC,CASSLVSVTGRPEQYF,TRBJ2-7,NA,NA,TRBV11-2
TGTGCCAGTAGTATTCCGTTTAAGCGGGGGCCATCCACCGGGGAGCTGTTTTTT,CASSIPFKRGPSTGELFF,TRBJ2-2,TRBD2,NA,TRBV19
TGTGCCAGTAGGCCACTGGGGCAGGGGGGAAATCAGCCCCAGCATTTT,CASRPLGQGGNQPQHF,TRBJ1-5,TRBD1,few,TRBV19
TGTGCCACTGGACAGTCTCCCATGAACACTGAAGCTTTCTTT,CATGQSPMNTEAFF,TRBJ1-1,NA,NA,TRBV10-3
TGTGCCAGCAGTTCGACCGGGACAGGGTTTAATGAGCAGTTCTTC,CASSSTGTGFNEQFF,TRBJ2-1,TRBD1,NA,TRBV28
TGTGCCAGTAGTTCAACAGGAAACACCATATATTTT,CASSSTGNTIYF,TRBJ1-3,NA,NA,TRBV19
TGTGCCAGCAGTAGACCTATTGAGCTTACTAGCGAGCAGTACTTC,CASSRPIELTSEQYF,TRBJ2-7,NA,NA,TRBV6-1
TGTGCCAGCAGCCCATTCTGGACAGGGAGGGATACCGGGGAGCTGTTTTTT,CASSPFWTGRDTGELFF,TRBJ2-2,NA,NA,TRBV28
TGTGCCAGCAGCCCCAGACTAGCGGGGGAGGGAGATACGCAGTATTTT,CASSPRLAGEGDTQYF,TRBJ2-3,TRBD2,NA,TRBV9
TGTGCCAGCAGCTCAGGGGACAGGGGCCTAACCAATCAGCCCCAGCATTTT,CASSSGDRGLTNQPQHF,TRBJ1-5,TRBD1,NA,TRBV7-2
TGTGCCAGCAGCGCCCGGGACTCGCAAACAGATACGCAGTATTTT,CASSARDSQTDTQYF,TRBJ2-3,NA,few,TRBV9
TGTGCCTGGAGTGTATCGGTAGCTCGAGTCAGGGAGCTGTTTTTT,CAWSVSVARVRELFF,TRBJ2-2,NA,NA,TRBV30
TGTGCCAGCAGCCCGGACACAATACCCCTCGAGCAGTACTTC,CASSPDTIPLEQYF,TRBJ2-7,NA,once,TRBV28
TGTGCCAGCAGTGACAGATTCAACACTGAAGCTTTCTTT,CASSDRFNTEAFF,TRBJ1-1,NA,NA,TRBV28